This T cell receptor (beta chain) was profiled in a study of T cell responses to AZD1222 COVID-19 vaccine. Trimming stripped 4 bases from V and 1 base from J, with 11 bases between. Germline CDR1 reads MNHEY; CDR2 reads SMNVEV (reference sequence). The CDR3 runs 16 residues. Some clones are missing from TCRdb's copy, which holds only in-frame ones; the method was immunoSEQ multiplex PCR. This table has over 120,000 clones, 92% appearing once. Study findings and constraints: Females outnumbered males among donors, who were mostly white British; clonal diversity was possibly underestimated. Spike-wide vaccine-associated CD4 TCRs dominated at 160-218 and 743-854.

A note on this clone: The antigen remains undetermined.

This rearrangement joins TRBV27 to TRBJ2-6; D unresolved. The sample here was peripheral blood, taken 28 days after the second AZD1222 dose. The TCR comes from an adult who received the AZD1222 COVID-19 vaccine. The CDR3 DNA reads as TGTGCCAGCAGTTACTCTTCAGGTTCTGGGGCCAACGTCCTGACTTTC. Translated, it gives CASSYSSGSGANVLTF.